This T cell receptor beta chain comes out of a study of identical twins. Each CDR3 protein is one row after TCRdb ran MiXCR on the 5' RACE reads. The sample lists hundreds of thousands of distinct CDR3 sequences, approximately 25% occurring once. Per germline, CDR1 SQVTM and CDR2 ANQGSEA. The length of the CDR3 is 12 residues. Deletions cut 7 bases from V and 4 bases from J, with 13 bases between. This sample also appeared in a second study, on T cells expressing NK-cell markers. That paper adds: Repertoire data for TCR beta were derived from sorted T cells (CD3+CD56+NKG2C+, CD3+CD56+NKG2C- and CD3+CD56-NKG2C+).

Sample: CD4+ T cells sorted from blood. The clonotype was recovered from a woman younger than 30 in good health. V and J are TRBV29-1 and TRBJ1-2; the D is unclear. CDR3: CSAAREIYGYTF. The CDR3 bases are TGCAGCGCCGCCCGGGAGATCTATGGCTACACCTTC.